The present entry profiles one T cell receptor beta chain with its context. Germline V gives CDR1 SGHKS, CDR2 YYEKEE (reference sequence). This CDR3 spans 13 amino acids. Germline trimming cut 4 bases from V and 10 bases from J; bases unmatched to any gene: 3. These data come from a study of OX40 agonist ivuxolimab in advanced cancers. Sequenced by immunoSEQ multiplex PCR; TCRdb stores in-frame clones only, minus some. Of approximately 89,000 clones listed, about 86% were seen once; the top ten hold less than 0.85%. Autoimmune disease history or systemic immunosuppression disqualified patients. Specimen: CD4+ or CD8+ T cells sorted from blood, collected in a trial of the OX40 agonist ivuxolimab. This TCR was sampled from an adult with an advanced solid tumor such as melanoma, head and neck, liver or kidney cancer. The chain links TRBV5-5 to TRBJ2-1; TRBD1 agrees at 12 bases. CDR3 in DNA: TGTGCCAGCAGCACTGGGACAGGGGGCGAGCAGTTCTTC. It encodes CASSTGTGGEQFF.